This record covers a single T cell receptor (beta chain). Its target is not known. This specimen comes from a study of response to subunit inactivated influenza vaccine. Study-wide findings and caveats: Authors suggested that a seasonal influenza vaccination recruits few new T cells each time.

TCRdb reprocessed the RT-PCR reads via MiXCR and lists one record per CDR3 protein. The data contain roughly 780,000 distinct CDR3 sequences, about 18% of them singletons. The germline V gene encodes CDR1 SGHRS and CDR2 YFSETQ. CDR3 length: 17 amino acids. The V and J ends lost 0 bases and 4 bases, in that order; junction bases with no gene match: 9. The origin of this receptor is a man aged 45-60 years who received an inactivated influenza vaccine. The chain carries TRBV5-1 and TRBJ2-3, with TRBD2 matching over 9 bases. The material was PBMCs from blood, obtained 5 days after vaccination. The chain's CDR3 is CASSLGLLAGNSDTQYF. The CDR3 DNA is TGCGCCAGCAGCTTGGGGCTCCTAGCGGGAAACTCAGATACGCAGTATTTT.